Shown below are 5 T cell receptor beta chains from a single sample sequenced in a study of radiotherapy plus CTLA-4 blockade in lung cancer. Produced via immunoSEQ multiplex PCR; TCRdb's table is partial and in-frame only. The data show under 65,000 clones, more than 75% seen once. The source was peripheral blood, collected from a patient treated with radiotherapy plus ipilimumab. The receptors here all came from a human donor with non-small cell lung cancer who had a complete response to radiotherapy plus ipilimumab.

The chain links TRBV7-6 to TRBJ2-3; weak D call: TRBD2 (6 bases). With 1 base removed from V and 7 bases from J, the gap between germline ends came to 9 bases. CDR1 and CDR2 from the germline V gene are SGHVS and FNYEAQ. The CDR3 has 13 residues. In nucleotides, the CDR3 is TGTGCCAGCAGCTTAGAGGGGAGGTATACGCAGTATTTT. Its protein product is CASSLEGRYTQYF.

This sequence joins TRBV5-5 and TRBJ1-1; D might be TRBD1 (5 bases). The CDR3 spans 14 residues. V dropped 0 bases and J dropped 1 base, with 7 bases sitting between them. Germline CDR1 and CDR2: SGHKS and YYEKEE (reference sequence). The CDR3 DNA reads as TGTGCCAGCAGCTTGGTTGACAGGAACACTGAAGCTTTCTTT. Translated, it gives CASSLVDRNTEAFF.

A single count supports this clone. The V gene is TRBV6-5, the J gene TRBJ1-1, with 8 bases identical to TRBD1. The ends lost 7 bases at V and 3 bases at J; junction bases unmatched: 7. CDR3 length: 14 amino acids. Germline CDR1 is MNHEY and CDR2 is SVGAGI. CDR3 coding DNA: TGTGCCAGCAAGTGGACAGGGAGGGACACTGAAGCTTTCTTT. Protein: CASKWTGRDTEAFF.

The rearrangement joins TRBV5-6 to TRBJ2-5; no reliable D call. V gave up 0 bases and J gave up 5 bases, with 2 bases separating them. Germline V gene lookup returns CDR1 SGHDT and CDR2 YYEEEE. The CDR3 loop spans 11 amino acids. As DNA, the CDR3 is TGTGCCAGCAGCTTGGCGGAGACCCAGTACTTC. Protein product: CASSLAETQYF.

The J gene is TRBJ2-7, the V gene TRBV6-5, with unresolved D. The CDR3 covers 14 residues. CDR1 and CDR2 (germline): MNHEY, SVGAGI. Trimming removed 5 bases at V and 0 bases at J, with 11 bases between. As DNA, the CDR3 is TGTGCCAGCAGTCGGAACCAGGCCTCCTACGAGCAGTACGTC. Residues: CASSRNQASYEQYV.